Reported below is one T cell receptor (beta chain). What it binds is not known. Profiled with immunoSEQ multiplex PCR; TCRdb holds only in-frame clones, not every one. The data contain about 470,000 clones, roughly 77% of them singletons. Trimming took 2 bases from V and 5 from J; bases not matched to a gene: 6. This CDR3 is 14 amino acids long. Germline V gene sequence: CDR1 GTSNPN, CDR2 SVGIG (reference sequence). This sample is drawn from a study of shared clonotypes between healthy human individuals. General study results and limits: Only blood was sampled, and tissue TCR repertoires likely differ from blood ones.

Sequenced input: PBMCs. The clonotype was recovered from a woman aged 40 to 50 in good health. Some clones in this sample may be carry-over from other donors' samples. This chain links TRBV30 with TRBJ2-3; TRBD1 matches at 8 bases. In nucleotides, the CDR3 is TGTGCCTGGAGTCCCGGGACAGGTGGAGATACGCAGTATTTT. Its protein product is CAWSPGTGGDTQYF. The variable domain in full, completed from reference TRBV30 and TRBJ2-3, reads SQTIHQWPATLVQPVGSPLSLECTVEGTSNPNLYWYRQAAGRGLQLLFYSVGIGQISSEVPQNLSASRPQDRQFILSSKKLLLSDSGFYLCAWSPGTGGDTQYFGPGTRLTVL.